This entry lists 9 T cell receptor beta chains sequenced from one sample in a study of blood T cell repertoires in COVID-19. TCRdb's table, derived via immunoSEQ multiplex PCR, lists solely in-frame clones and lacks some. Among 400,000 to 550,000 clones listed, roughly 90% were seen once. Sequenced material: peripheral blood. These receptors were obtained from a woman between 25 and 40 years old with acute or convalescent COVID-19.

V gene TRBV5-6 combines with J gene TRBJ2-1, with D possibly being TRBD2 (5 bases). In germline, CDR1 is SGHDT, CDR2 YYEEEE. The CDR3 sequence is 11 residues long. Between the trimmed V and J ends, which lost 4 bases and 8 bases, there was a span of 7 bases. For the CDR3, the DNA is TGTGCCAGCAGCCTAGCTCATGAGCAGTTCTTC. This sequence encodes CASSLAHEQFF.

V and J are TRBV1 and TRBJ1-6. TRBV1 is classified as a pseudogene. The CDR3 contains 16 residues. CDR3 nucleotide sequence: TGCACCAGCAGCCAAGAGGGTAGGAGATATAATTCACCCCTCCACTTT. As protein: CTSSQEGRRYNSPLHF.

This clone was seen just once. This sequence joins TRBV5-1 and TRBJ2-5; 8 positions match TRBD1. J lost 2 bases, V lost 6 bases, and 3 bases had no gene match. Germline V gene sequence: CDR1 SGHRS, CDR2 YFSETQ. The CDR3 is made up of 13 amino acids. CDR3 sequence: CASTRQGQETQYF. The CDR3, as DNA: TGCGCCAGCACCCGACAGGGGCAAGAGACCCAGTACTTC.

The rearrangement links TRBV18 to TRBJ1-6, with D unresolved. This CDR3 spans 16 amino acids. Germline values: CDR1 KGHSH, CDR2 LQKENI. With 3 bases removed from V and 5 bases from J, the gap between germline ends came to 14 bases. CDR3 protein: CASSPLLERDNSPLHF. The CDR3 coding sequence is TGTGCCAGCTCACCCCTGCTGGAACGGGATAATTCACCCCTCCACTTT.

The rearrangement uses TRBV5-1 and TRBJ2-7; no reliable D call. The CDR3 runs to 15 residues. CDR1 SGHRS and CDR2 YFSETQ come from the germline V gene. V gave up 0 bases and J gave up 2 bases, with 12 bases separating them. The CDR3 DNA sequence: TGCGCCAGCAGCTTGGTGGCAGGCCCCACCTACGAGCAGTACTTC. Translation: CASSLVAGPTYEQYF.

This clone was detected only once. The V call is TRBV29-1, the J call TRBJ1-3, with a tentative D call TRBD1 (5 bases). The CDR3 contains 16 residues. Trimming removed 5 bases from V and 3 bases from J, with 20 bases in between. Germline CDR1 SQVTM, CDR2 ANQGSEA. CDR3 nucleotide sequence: TGCAGCGTTCTCCGCCTGGGGCAGGGAGGTGGAAACACCATATATTTT. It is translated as CSVLRLGQGGGNTIYF.

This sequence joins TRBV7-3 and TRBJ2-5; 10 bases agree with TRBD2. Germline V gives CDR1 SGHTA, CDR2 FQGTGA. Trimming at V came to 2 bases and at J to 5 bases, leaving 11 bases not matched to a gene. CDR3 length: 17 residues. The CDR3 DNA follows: TGTGCCAGCAGCTTAGGGGCTAGCGGGGGTGGGCAGGAGACCCAGTACTTC. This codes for CASSLGASGGGQETQYF.

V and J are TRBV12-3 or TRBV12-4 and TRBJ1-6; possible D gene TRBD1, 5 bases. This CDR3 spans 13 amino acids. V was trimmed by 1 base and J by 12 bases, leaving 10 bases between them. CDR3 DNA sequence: TGTGCCAGCAGTTTAGGGGGGGGTCGACCCCTCCACTTT. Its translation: CASSLGGGRPLHF.

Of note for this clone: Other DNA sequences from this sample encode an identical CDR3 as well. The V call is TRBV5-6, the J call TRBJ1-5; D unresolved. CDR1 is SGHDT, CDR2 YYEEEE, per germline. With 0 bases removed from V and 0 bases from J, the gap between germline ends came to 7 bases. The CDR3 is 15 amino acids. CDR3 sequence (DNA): TGTGCCAGCAGCTTGGGAACGGGTAGCAATCAGCCCCAGCATTTT. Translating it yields CASSLGTGSNQPQHF.